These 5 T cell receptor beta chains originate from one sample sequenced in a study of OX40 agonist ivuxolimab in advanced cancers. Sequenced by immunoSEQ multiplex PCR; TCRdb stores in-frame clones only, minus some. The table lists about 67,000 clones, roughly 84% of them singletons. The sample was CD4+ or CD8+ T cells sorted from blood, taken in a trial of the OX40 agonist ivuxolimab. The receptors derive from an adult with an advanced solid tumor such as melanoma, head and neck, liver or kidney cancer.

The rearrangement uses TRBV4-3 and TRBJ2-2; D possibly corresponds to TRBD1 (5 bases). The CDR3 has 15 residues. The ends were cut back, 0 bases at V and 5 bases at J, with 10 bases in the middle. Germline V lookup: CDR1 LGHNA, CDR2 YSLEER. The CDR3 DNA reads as TGCGCCAGCAGCCAAGAGTATCAGGGAACCGGGGAGCTGTTTTTT. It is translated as CASSQEYQGTGELFF.

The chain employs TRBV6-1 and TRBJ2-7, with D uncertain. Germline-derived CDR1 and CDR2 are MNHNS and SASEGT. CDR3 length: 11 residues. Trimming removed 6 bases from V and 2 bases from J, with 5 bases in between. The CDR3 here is CASRATYEQYF. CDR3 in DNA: TGTGCCAGCAGGGCGACCTACGAGCAGTACTTC.

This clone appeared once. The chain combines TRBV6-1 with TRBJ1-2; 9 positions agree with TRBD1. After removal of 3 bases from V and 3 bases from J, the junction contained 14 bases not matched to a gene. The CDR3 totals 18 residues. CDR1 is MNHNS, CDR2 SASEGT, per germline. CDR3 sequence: CASSDVGQGRLSDYGYTF. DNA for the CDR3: TGTGCCAGCAGTGACGTGGGACAGGGCCGGCTCTCAGACTATGGCTACACCTTC.

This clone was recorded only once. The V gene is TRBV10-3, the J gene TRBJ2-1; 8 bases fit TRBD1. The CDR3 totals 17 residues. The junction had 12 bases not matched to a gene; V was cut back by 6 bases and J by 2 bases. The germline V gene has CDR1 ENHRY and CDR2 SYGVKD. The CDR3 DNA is TGTGCCATCAGCCGAACCGGGACAGGAGGGGCCTACAATGAGCAGTTCTTC. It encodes CAISRTGTGGAYNEQFF.

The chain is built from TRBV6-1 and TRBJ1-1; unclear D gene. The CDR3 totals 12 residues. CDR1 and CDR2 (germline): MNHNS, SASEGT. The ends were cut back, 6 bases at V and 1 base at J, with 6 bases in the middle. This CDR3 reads CASRKANTEAFF. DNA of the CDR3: TGTGCCAGCAGGAAGGCGAACACTGAAGCTTTCTTT.